In this sample, the clone carrying this TCR beta chain turned up a few times. Its antigen is undetermined. The entry originates in a study of T cells after yellow fever vaccination. Study-wide results and limits: The presence of abundant clonotypes contaminating from the bulk population was possible in FACS-sorted repertoires.

V lost 2 bases to trimming and J lost 0 bases; unmatched junction nucleotides: 14. CDR1 is SGHRS and CDR2 is YFSETQ in the germline V gene. The CDR3 consists of 19 residues. Synthesis of TCR cDNA relied on 5'RACE template switching, which attached a universal primer site and UMIs. In TCRdb, the 5' RACE reads were re-called with MiXCR into one record per CDR3 protein. The sample holds 200,000 or so distinct CDR3 sequences, more than 6.5% seen once. The clonotype was recovered from a man between 25 and 39 years old who received the YFV17D yellow fever vaccine. The sample was CD4+ T cells sorted from PBMCs, taken on the day of the yellow fever booster vaccination. The chain joins TRBV5-1 to TRBJ2-3; 8 nucleotides line up with TRBD2. CDR3 DNA sequence: TGCGCCAGCAGCTTCTCAGGGCGGGAGGCCAGAACTAGCACAGATACGCAGTATTTT. It is translated as CASSFSGREARTSTDTQYF.